The clone carrying this TCR beta chain appeared a few times. The data originate from a study of blood T cells in healthy people across ages. Primed by a sample-barcoded 5' primer and a J-beta primer mix, a second PCR proceeded for 7 to 11 cycles. TCRdb ran MiXCR on the 5' RACE reads and lists one entry per CDR3 protein. The sample consists of approximately 780,000 distinct CDR3 sequences, approximately 24% of them appearing once. Germline assignment: CDR1 MNHEY and CDR2 SMNVEV (reference sequence). This CDR3 has 14 amino acids. Losses at the gene ends were 3 bases for V and 8 bases for J; bases not matched to a gene: 6. These same records also appear under a second study, on T cells of mothers and their children. From that paper: In each mother, TCR beta CDR3 reads exceeded 8 million; in each child, they numbered several million.

Sequenced material: blood. The gene calls are TRBV27 and TRBJ1-4; 7 bases are a match to TRBD1. This TCR was sampled from a boy younger than 18 in good health. In DNA form, the CDR3 reads TGTGCCAGCAGTTTGGTGGGAGGGGGCGAAAAACTGTTTTTT. It is translated as CASSLVGGGEKLFF.